This T cell receptor beta chain is drawn from a study of CXCR3-negative and CXCR3-positive naive CD8 T cells. Points from the study as a whole: TRB CDR3 hydrophobicity was greater in CXCR3-positive naive cells than in CXCR3-negative naive cells.

TRB cDNA libraries were made by UMI-labeled 5' RACE. TCRdb reprocessed the 5' RACE reads and reports one entry per CDR3 protein, with no DNA. In all, the sample yields roughly 100,000 distinct CDR3 sequences. Note on this clonotype: Its target is not known.

The V gene's germline CDR1 is SGHTA and CDR2 FQGTGA. The CDR3 runs 15 residues. This receptor was taken from a human donor in good health. Some clones in this sample may be carry-over from other donors' samples. The V gene is TRBV7-3, the J gene TRBJ2-2; checking the TCRdb D call of TRBD2 is not possible without DNA. The sample comprised naive CXCR3+ CD8+ T cells from blood. Subset of the sample: CD45RO-CCR7+CD27+CD95- naive CD8+ T cells expressing CXCR3 (TNR3+). The CDR3 protein is CASSLMAGETGELFF.